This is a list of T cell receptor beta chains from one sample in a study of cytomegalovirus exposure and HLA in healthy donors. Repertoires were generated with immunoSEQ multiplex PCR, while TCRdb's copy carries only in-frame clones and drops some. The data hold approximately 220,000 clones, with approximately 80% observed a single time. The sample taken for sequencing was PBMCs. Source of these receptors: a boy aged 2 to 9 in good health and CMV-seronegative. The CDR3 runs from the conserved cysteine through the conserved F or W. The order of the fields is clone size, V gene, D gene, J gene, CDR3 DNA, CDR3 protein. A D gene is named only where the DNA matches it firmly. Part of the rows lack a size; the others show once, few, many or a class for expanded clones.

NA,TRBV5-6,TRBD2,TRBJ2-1,TGTGCCAGCAGCTTGCGGACTAGCGGGAACTACAATGAGCAGTTCTTC,CASSLRTSGNYNEQFF
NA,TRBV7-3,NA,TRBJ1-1,TGTGCCAGCAGTTACCAGGGGAACACTGAAGCTTTCTTT,CASSYQGNTEAFF
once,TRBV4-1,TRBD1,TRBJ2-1,TGCGCCAGCAGCCAAGGACCCCTTTGGGGACAGGGGTCCTACAATGAGCAGTTCTTC,CASSQGPLWGQGSYNEQFF
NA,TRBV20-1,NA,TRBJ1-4,TGCAGTGCTAGAAGGACAGAAAAACTGTTTTTT,CSARRTEKLFF
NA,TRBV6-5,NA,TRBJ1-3,TGTGCCAGCAGCCAACAGAGACACTCTGGAAACACCATATATTTT,CASSQQRHSGNTIYF
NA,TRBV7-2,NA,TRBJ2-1,TGTGCCAGCAGCCTCGTCAGTTACAATGAGCAGTTCTTC,CASSLVSYNEQFF
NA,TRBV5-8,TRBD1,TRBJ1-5,TGTGCCAGCAGCTTGGGGACAGGGGGACGTCAGCCCCAGCATTTT,CASSLGTGGRQPQHF
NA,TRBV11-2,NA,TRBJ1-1,TGTGCCAGCAGCCCCGGGGGTGAAGCTTTCTTT,CASSPGGEAFF
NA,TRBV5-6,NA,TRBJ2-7,TGTGCCAGCAGCCCACCCTCGGGCTACGAGCAGTACTTC,CASSPPSGYEQYF
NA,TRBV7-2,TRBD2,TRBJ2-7,TGTGCCAGCAGCTCGGGACTAGCGGGGGGAATCTACGAGCAGTACTTC,CASSSGLAGGIYEQYF
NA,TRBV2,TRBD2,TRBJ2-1,TGTGCCAGGTGGACTAGTGATTACAATGAGCAGTTCTTC,CARWTSDYNEQFF
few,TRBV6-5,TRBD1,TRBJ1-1,TGTGCCAGCAGTCCCACCGAGACAGGGCGGACTGAAGCTTTCTTT,CASSPTETGRTEAFF
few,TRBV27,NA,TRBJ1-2,TGTGCCAGCAGGGCGGCAGGGAATGGCTACACCTTC,CASRAAGNGYTF
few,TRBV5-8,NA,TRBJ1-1,TGTGCCAGCAGCTTCCCAATTGCAGGGAACACTGAAGCTTTCTTT,CASSFPIAGNTEAFF
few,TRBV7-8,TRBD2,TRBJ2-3,TGTGCCAGCAGCTTCATTAGCGGGAGCACAGATACGCAGTATTTT,CASSFISGSTDTQYF
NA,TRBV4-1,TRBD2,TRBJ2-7,TGCGCCAGCAGCCCCAGCGGGGGTCTCTTTTTATCCTACGAGCAGTACTTC,CASSPSGGLFLSYEQYF
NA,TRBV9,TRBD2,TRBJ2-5,TGTGCCAGCAGCGTAGGGTTTAGCGGGGGATATGAGACCCAGTACTTC,CASSVGFSGGYETQYF
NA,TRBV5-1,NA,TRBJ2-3,TGCGCCAGCAGCTTGGGACGGACTAGCACAGATACGCAGTATTTT,CASSLGRTSTDTQYF
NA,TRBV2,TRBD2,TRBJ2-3,TGTGCCAGCAGTGGGAGCGGGGGGGCACCAGATACGCAGTATTTT,CASSGSGGAPDTQYF
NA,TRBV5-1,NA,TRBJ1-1,TGCGCCAGCGGCCCAGGGCATATGAACACTGAAGCTTTCTTT,CASGPGHMNTEAFF
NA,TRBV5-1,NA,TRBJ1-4,TGCGCCAGCAGCTTTTCAGGGGCAACTAATGAAAAACTGTTTTTT,CASSFSGATNEKLFF
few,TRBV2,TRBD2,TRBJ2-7,TGTGCCAGCATGCCCATCGGAGCTAGCGGGGCGAGGAACGAGCAGTACTTC,CASMPIGASGARNEQYF